This TCR beta chain is drawn from a study of cytotoxic CD8 clonotypes in ibrutinib-treated CLL. Comments on this clone: The antigen is not known.

Clones were sequenced by immunoSEQ multiplex PCR, and TCRdb holds only the in-frame ones, with some missing. The sample holds some 200,000 clones, approximately 72% seen once. CDR1 and CDR2 from the germline V gene are MRHNA and SNTAGT. The CDR3 is 14 amino acids. Trimming cost V 3 bases and J 4 bases, with 12 bases left between them. Study findings and constraints: Samples from sustained-remission and progressing patients were taken at different times.

The chain links TRBV6-4 to TRBJ1-1; TRBD1 is a possible D gene (5 bases). The clonotype was recovered from a human donor with chronic lymphocytic leukemia. The source was PBMCs, collected after 24 months of ibrutinib treatment. The CDR3 loop is CASSEKVGATEAFF. For the CDR3, the DNA is TGTGCCAGCAGTGAGAAGGTCGGGGCCACTGAAGCTTTCTTT.